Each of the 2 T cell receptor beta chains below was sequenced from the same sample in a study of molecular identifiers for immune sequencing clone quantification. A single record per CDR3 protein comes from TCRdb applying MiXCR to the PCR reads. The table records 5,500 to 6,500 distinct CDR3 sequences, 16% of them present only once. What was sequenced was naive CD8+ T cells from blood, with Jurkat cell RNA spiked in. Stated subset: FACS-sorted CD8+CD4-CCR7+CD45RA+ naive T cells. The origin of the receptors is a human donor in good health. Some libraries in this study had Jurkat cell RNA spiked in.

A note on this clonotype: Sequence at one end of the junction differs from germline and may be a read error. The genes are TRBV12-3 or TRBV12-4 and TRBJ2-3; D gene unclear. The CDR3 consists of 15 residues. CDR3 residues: CASSLQQTSTDTQYF. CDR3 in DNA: TGTGCCAGCAGTTTACAACAGACAAGCACAGATACGCAGTACTTT.

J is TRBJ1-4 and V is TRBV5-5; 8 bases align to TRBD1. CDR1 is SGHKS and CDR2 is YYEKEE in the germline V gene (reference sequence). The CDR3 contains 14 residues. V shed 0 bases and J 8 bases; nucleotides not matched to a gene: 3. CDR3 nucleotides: TGTGCCAGCAGCTTGGGACAGGGGAAGGAAAAACTGTTTTTT. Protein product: CASSLGQGKEKLFF.